Shown below are 16 T cell receptor beta chains from a single sample sequenced in a study of blood T cell repertoires in COVID-19. The repertoire was sequenced with immunoSEQ multiplex PCR; TCRdb's copy has only in-frame clones and lacks some. The profile shows around 250,000 clones, approximately 90% of them singletons. Sequencing input: PBMCs or T cells enriched from blood (not recorded which). The receptors here all came from a young woman who had recovered from COVID-19.

The chain combines TRBV11-2 with TRBJ2-1; TRBD2 matches at 8 bases. Germline loops: CDR1 SGHAT, CDR2 FQNNGV. Trimming took 2 bases from V and 6 from J; bases not matched to a gene: 3. The CDR3 extends over 14 amino acids. The CDR3 protein is CASSLSSGSNEQFF. For the CDR3, the DNA is TGTGCCAGCAGCTTATCCAGCGGGAGCAATGAGCAGTTCTTC.

This sequence joins TRBV3-1 (or the pseudogene TRBV3-2) and TRBJ1-2; 7 nucleotides agree with TRBD1. The V and J ends lost 4 bases and 5 bases, in that order; junction bases with no gene match: 10. CDR3 length: 15 amino acids. Germline assignment: CDR1 LGHDT and CDR2 YNNKEL (reference sequence). The chain's CDR3 is CASSPRTGLGYGYTF. Written as DNA, the CDR3 is TGTGCCAGCAGCCCCCGGACAGGCCTAGGGTATGGCTACACCTTC.

V usage is TRBV21-1 and J usage is TRBJ2-3; the table's D call TRBD1 went unverified against the DNA. TRBV21-1 is labeled a pseudogene. The CDR3 extends over 13 amino acids. CDR3 in amino acids: CARYGPLTDTQYF. CDR3 in DNA: TGTGCCAGGTATGGCCCTCTCACAGATACGCAGTATTTT.

This clone was seen a handful of times. A junction boundary mismatches the germline segment, possibly from a read error. This rearrangement joins TRBV7-8 to TRBJ2-7, with 15 nucleotides matching TRBD2. The CDR3 length is 13 residues. Per germline, CDR1 SGHVS and CDR2 FQNEAQ. The CDR3, as DNA: TGTGCCAGCAGCCTCAGGACTAGCGGGAGGGAAGAATTC. This encodes CASSLRTSGREEF.

The rearrangement uses TRBV4-3 and TRBJ1-2; 9 nucleotides match TRBD1. This CDR3 is 16 amino acids long. Germline V gene sequence: CDR1 LGHNA, CDR2 YSLEER. J was trimmed by 5 bases and V by 0 bases; bases with no gene match: 7. Here the CDR3 reads CASSQEQTGGHYGYTF. The CDR3 DNA follows: TGCGCCAGCAGCCAAGAGCAGACAGGGGGTCATTATGGCTACACCTTC.

This sequence joins TRBV6-5 and TRBJ2-1, with D tentatively TRBD1 (5 bases). This CDR3 region has 14 residues. With 6 bases removed from V and 5 bases from J, the gap between germline ends came to 14 bases. Germline V gene lookup returns CDR1 MNHEY and CDR2 SVGAGI. In DNA form, the CDR3 reads TGTGCCAGCAGCTCCAGTGACAGCCACAATGAGCAGTTCTTC. It is translated as CASSSSDSHNEQFF.

The chain is built from TRBV4-3 and TRBJ2-3; 8 bases map to TRBD2. CDR1 LGHNA and CDR2 YSLEER come from the germline V gene. CDR3 size: 16 residues. V trimming: 3 bases; J trimming: 8 bases; junction bases outside the gene matches: 13. In nucleotides, the CDR3 is TGCGCCAGCAGCCACCAGCGGGAGCAGCTTTCCAGTACGCAGTATTTT. Translated: CASSHQREQLSSTQYF.

This clone appeared a single time. The V and J genes are TRBV14 and TRBJ1-1; D unresolved. Germline lookup yields CDR1 SGHDN and CDR2 FVKESK. V was pared by 6 bases and J by 6 bases, with 8 bases between. The CDR3 runs 11 residues. CDR3 nucleotide sequence: TGTGCCAGCAGTCTAGGTCCTGAAGCTTTCTTT. Amino acids: CASSLGPEAFF.

This chain connects TRBV30 to TRBJ1-5; TRBD1 is a possible D gene (6 bases). The CDR3 sequence is 13 residues long. In germline, CDR1 is GTSNPN, CDR2 SVGIG (reference sequence). CDR3 nucleotides: TGTGCTCTGGACAGAAGGGGTGGCCAGCCCCAGCATTTT. Residues: CALDRRGGQPQHF.

The CDR3, as DNA: TGTGCCTGCAAGTCGAGGGGGTCTTGGTATGGCTACACCTTC. Its translation is CACKSRGSWYGYTF. J is TRBJ1-2 and V is TRBV30, with a tentative D call TRBD1 (6 bases). V lost 6 bases and J 5 bases, leaving 19 bases between the germline ends. The CDR3 is made up of 14 amino acids. Germline values: CDR1 GTSNPN, CDR2 SVGIG (reference sequence).

CDR3 sequence reads: CASSVAGGFTDTQYF. CDR3 sequence (DNA): TGTGCCAGCAGCGTAGCCGGCGGATTCACAGATACGCAGTATTTT. This chain joins TRBV9 and TRBJ2-3; no clear D. From germline, CDR1 is SGDLS and CDR2 YYNGEE. Trimming shortened V by 0 bases and J by 2 bases, and 10 bases separated the two germline ends. The CDR3 covers 15 residues.

CDR3 DNA sequence: TGCAGTGCTACCGGGACCACCGGAGGGACCTTC. Translated: CSATGTTGGTF. The V gene is TRBV20-1, the J gene TRBJ1-2; tentatively, D is TRBD1 (5 bases). Trimming pared 4 bases from V and 14 bases from J, leaving 17 bases between. The length of the CDR3 is 11 residues. Germline CDR1 reads DFQATT; CDR2 reads SNEGSKA (reference sequence).

The chain links TRBV11-2 to TRBJ1-2; D is perhaps TRBD1 (5 bases). The CDR3 has 14 amino acids. Trimming shortened V by 4 bases and J by 8 bases, and 17 bases separated the two germline ends. Germline values: CDR1 SGHAT, CDR2 FQNNGV. The CDR3 nucleotides are TGTGCCAGCAGCTCGACGGGGGGGTCGAGGGGCTACACCTTC. Protein sequence: CASSSTGGSRGYTF. Supplemented by reference TRBV11-2 and TRBJ1-2, the full variable domain reads EAGVAQSPRYKIIEKRQSVAFWCNPISGHATLYWYQQILGQGPKLLIQFQNNGVVDDSQLPKDRFSAERLKGVDSTLKIQPAKLEDSAVYLCASSSTGGSRGYTFGSGTRLTVV.

This chain connects TRBV5-1 to TRBJ2-2; 7 bases align to TRBD2. CDR3 size: 17 residues. The germline V gene has CDR1 SGHRS and CDR2 YFSETQ. With 4 bases clipped from V and 1 base from J, the junction kept 10 bases outside the gene matches. This CDR3 is CASSVTRDYLNTGELFF. The CDR3 DNA follows: TGCGCCAGCAGCGTTACCCGGGACTACCTGAACACCGGGGAGCTGTTTTTT.

The chain employs TRBV5-4 and TRBJ2-7, with 10 bases identical to TRBD1. Trimming took 3 bases from V and 4 from J; bases not matched to a gene: 7. This CDR3 comprises 15 residues. Germline assignment: CDR1 SGHNT and CDR2 YYREEE (reference sequence). The CDR3 here is CASSSRTGGFYEQYF. As DNA, the CDR3 is TGTGCCAGCAGCTCCCGGACAGGGGGGTTTTACGAGCAGTACTTC.

CDR3 nucleotide sequence: TGCGCCAGCAGCCATATAAATAATGAGCAGTTCTTC. The encoded protein is CASSHINNEQFF. The rearrangement uses TRBV4-1 and TRBJ2-1, with D unresolved. CDR3 length: 12 amino acids. Per the germline V gene, CDR1 is MGHRA and CDR2 is YSYEKL. The germline V and J ends were trimmed by 3 bases and 7 bases, with 7 bases remaining between them.